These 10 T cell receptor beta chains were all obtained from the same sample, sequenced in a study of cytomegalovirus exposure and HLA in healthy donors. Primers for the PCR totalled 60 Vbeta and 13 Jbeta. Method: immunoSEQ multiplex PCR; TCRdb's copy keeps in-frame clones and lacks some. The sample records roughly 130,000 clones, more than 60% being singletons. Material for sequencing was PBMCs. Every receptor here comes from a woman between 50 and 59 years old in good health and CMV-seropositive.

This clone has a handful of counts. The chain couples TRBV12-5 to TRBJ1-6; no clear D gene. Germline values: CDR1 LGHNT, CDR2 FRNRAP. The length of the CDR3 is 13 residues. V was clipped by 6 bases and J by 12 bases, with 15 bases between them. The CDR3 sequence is CASGTDPTRPLHF. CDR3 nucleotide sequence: TGTGCTAGTGGCACGGATCCGACTAGACCCCTCCACTTT.

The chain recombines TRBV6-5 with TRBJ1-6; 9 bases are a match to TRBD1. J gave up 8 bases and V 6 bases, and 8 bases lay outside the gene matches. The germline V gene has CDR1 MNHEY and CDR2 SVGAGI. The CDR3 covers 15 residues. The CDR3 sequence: CASRLPGQGDSPLHF. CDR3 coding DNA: TGTGCCAGCAGGCTGCCGGGACAGGGAGATTCACCCCTCCACTTT.

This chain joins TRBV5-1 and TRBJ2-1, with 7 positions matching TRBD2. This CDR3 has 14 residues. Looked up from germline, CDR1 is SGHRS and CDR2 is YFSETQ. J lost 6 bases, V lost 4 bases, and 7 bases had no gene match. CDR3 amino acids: CASSPRLATNEQFF. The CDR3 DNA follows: TGCGCCAGCAGCCCGAGACTAGCCACCAATGAGCAGTTCTTC.

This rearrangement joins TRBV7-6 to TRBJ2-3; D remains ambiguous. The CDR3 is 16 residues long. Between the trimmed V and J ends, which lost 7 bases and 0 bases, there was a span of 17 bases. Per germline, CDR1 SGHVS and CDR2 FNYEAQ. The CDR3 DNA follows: TGTGCCAGCACCGCGTCACGTGGAGCTAGCACAGATACGCAGTATTTT. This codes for CASTASRGASTDTQYF.

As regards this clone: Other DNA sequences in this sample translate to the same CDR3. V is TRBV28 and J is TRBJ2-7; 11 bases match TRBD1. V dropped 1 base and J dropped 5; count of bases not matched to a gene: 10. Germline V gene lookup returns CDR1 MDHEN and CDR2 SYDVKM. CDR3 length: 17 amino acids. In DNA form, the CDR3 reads TGTGCCAGCAGTTTATATGGACAGGGGGCCAACAGTGACGAGCAGTACTTC. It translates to CASSLYGQGANSDEQYF.

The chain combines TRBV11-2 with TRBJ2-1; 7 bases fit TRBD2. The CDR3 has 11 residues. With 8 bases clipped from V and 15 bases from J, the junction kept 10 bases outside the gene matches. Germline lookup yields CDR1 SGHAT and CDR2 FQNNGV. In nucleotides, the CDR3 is TGTGCCAGCGGGTCAGCGGGGCTCCCGTTCTTC. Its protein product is CASGSAGLPFF.

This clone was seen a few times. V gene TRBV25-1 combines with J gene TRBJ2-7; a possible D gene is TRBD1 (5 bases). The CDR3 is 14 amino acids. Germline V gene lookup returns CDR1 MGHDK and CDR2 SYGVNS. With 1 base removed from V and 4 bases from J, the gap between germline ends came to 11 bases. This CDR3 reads CASSEFAGRYEQYF. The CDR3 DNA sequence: TGTGCCAGCAGTGAATTTGCAGGGCGGTACGAGCAGTACTTC.

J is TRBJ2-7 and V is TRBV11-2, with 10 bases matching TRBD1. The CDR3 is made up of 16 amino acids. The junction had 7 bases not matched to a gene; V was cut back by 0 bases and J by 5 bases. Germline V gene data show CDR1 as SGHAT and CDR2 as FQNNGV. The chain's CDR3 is CASSLDLGTGEDEQYF. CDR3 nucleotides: TGTGCCAGCAGCTTAGACCTCGGGACAGGGGAGGACGAGCAGTACTTC.

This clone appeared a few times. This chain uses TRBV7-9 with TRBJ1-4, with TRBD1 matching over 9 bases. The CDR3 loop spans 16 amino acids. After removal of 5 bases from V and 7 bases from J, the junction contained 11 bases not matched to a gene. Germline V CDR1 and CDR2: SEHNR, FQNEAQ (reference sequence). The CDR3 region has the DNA TGTGCCAGCAGCCCTCTACAGGGGGCGGGCGGTGAAAAACTGTTTTTT. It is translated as CASSPLQGAGGEKLFF. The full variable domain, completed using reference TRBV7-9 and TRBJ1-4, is DTGVSQNPRHKITKRGQNVTFRCDPISEHNRLYWYRQTLGQGPEFLTYFQNEAQLEKSRLLSDRFSAERPKGSFSTLEIQRTEQGDSAMYLCASSPLQGAGGEKLFFGSGTQLSVL.

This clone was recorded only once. The CDR3, as DNA: TGTGCCGGCGGGGGGGGAGATCGAGATACGCAGTATTTT. Protein: CAGGGGDRDTQYF. The chain has TRBV9 and TRBJ2-3; 9 bases are a match to TRBD2. The CDR3 covers 13 residues. Trimming removed 10 bases from V and 5 bases from J; junction bases left unmatched: 8. Germline CDR1 SGDLS, CDR2 YYNGEE.